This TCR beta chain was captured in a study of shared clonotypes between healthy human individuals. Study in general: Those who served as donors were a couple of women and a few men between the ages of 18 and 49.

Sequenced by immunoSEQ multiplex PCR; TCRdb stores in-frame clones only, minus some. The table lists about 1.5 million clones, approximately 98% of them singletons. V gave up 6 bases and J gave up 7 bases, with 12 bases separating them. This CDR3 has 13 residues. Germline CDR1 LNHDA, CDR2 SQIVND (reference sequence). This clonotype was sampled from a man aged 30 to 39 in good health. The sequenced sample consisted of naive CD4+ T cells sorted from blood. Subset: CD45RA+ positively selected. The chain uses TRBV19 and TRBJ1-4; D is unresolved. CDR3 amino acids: CASSGLWGEKLFF. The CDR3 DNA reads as TGTGCCAGTAGCGGACTCTGGGGTGAAAAACTGTTTTTT.